These T cell receptor beta chains were read from a single sample in a study of a mutant IDH1 vaccine in newly diagnosed glioma. Their cognate antigens are unknown. The data were produced by immunoSEQ multiplex PCR, yet TCRdb's version contains in-frame clones alone and is incomplete. The data hold 25,000 to 35,000 clones, with 90% observed a single time. The source material was PBMCs, sampled from a glioma patient whose treatment included an IDH1 peptide vaccine. The receptors originated from a man aged 18 to 30 with glioma. CDR3s include the opening cysteine and the closing phenylalanine or tryptophan. D genes are given only for firm matches. Clone size is stated in some rows and not others, as once, few, many or a class when expanded.

>TRBJ1-4|TRBV15|TRBD1|.
TGTGCCACCAGTTGGACAGGAGTGACTAATGAAAAACTGTTTTTT
CATSWTGVTNEKLFF
>TRBJ2-7|TRBV5-6|TRBD1|.
TGTGCCAGCAGCTTCGGACAGGAGGAGCAGTACTTC
CASSFGQEEQYF
>TRBJ2-5|TRBV4-1|.|.
TGCGCCAGCAGCCAATATCAACTAGCCCGAGAGACCCAGTACTTC
CASSQYQLARETQYF
>TRBJ2-1|TRBV2|TRBD2|.
TGTGCCAGCAGTGCCCCCATGGGACTAGCGGGAGTTGGTGAGCAGTTCTTC
CASSAPMGLAGVGEQFF
>TRBJ2-6|TRBV15|TRBD2|.
TGTGCCACCAACGCGGGGGGTCTCAGTCCAACCTCTGGGGCCAACGTCCTGACTTTC
CATNAGGLSPTSGANVLTF
>TRBJ1-5|TRBV6-6|.|.
TGTGCCAGCAGTCACCGGGGCCCAAATCAGCCCCAGCATTTT
CASSHRGPNQPQHF
>TRBJ2-7|TRBV29-1|.|.
TGCAGCGTTGAAGGGGACCAGGTGGGCGAGCAGTACTTC
CSVEGDQVGEQYF
>TRBJ2-1|TRBV6-6|.|.
TGTGCCAGCAGCCAACAAGGGCCCAGCTCCTACAATGAGCAGTTCTTC
CASSQQGPSSYNEQFF
>TRBJ1-1|TRBV6-6|.|.
TGTGCCAGCAGTTCTCCGGGACAACCGAACACTGAAGCTTTCTTT
CASSSPGQPNTEAFF
>TRBJ1-5|TRBV4-3|.|once
TGCGCCAGCAGCCAAGGGTACTATAGCAATCAGCCCCAGCATTTT
CASSQGYYSNQPQHF
>TRBJ2-7|TRBV7-6|.|once
TGTGCCAGCAGCTTAGGCCCAGGAGTAGGCTACGAGCAGTACTTC
CASSLGPGVGYEQYF
>TRBJ1-2|TRBV7-9|.|.
TGTGCCACCGCAACGGGGCCCCTTACTAACTATGGCTACACCTTC
CATATGPLTNYGYTF
>TRBJ2-2|TRBV6-1|.|.
TGTGCCAGCAGTACTTTGAACACCGGGGAGCTGTTTTTT
CASSTLNTGELFF
>TRBJ2-3|TRBV5-4|.|.
TGTGCCAGCAGCCCCGGACAGCTCACAGATACGCAGTATTTT
CASSPGQLTDTQYF
>TRBJ1-1|TRBV7-8|.|.
TGTGCCAGCAGCTGGCGAACGAGGGGAGCGAACACTGAAGCTTTCTTT
CASSWRTRGANTEAFF
>TRBJ1-4|TRBV6-1|.|few
TGTGCCAGTCGGGCAGCGGGAAATGAAAAACTGTTTTTT
CASRAAGNEKLFF
>TRBJ2-1|TRBV29-1|TRBD1|.
TGCAGCGTGGGGGGAGGTCAGGGGGCGCTCAATGAGCAGTTCTTC
CSVGGGQGALNEQFF
>TRBJ2-7|TRBV6-5|TRBD1|.
TGTGCCAGCAGTTACTCGGGCCAGGGGGCACCCTACGAGCAGTACTTC
CASSYSGQGAPYEQYF
>TRBJ2-1|TRBV4-3|TRBD2|.
TGCGCCAGCAGCCCCCTGACTAGCGGGAGTTACAATGAGCAGTTCTTC
CASSPLTSGSYNEQFF
>TRBJ2-1|TRBV4-3|TRBD2|.
TGCGCCAGCAGCCAAGCGGGAGGGCCTATAACGGGGAATGAGCAGTTCTTC
CASSQAGGPITGNEQFF
>TRBJ2-7|TRBV4-3|TRBD2|.
TGCGCCAGCAGCCAAGATCCTGGATTTGGTTCCCGACTAGCTTCCGAGCAGTACTTC
CASSQDPGFGSRLASEQYF
>TRBJ2-7|TRBV10-1|.|once
TGCGCCAGCAGGGTAAAGGGAAGGACCCTCTACGAGCAGTACTTC
CASRVKGRTLYEQYF
>TRBJ2-6|TRBV9|.|.
TGTGCCAGCAGCGCAAGTCGGGGTCCCAATTCTGGGGCCAACGTCCTGACTTTC
CASSASRGPNSGANVLTF
>TRBJ2-7|TRBV28|.|.
TGTGCCAGCAGTTTTTCCCTACAGGGCTTATCCTACGAGCAGTACTTC
CASSFSLQGLSYEQYF
>TRBJ1-2|TRBV10-3|.|.
TGTGCCATCAGTGATGGCGGGACCTATGGCTACACCTTC
CAISDGGTYGYTF
>TRBJ2-1|TRBV30|.|.
TGTGCCTGGAGTAGGGGGTCGGCAGGCATCAGGTATGAGCAGTTCTTC
CAWSRGSAGIRYEQFF
>TRBJ2-3|TRBV6-5|TRBD1|.
TGTGCCAGCAGTTACACGGGACAGGGCACAGATACGCAGTATTTT
CASSYTGQGTDTQYF
>TRBJ1-2|TRBV14|.|.
TGTGCCAGCAGCCTCTTGGGGGGCGCTTCCGGCTACACCTTC
CASSLLGGASGYTF
>TRBJ2-3|TRBV5-1|TRBD2|.
TGCGCCAGCAGCCCCATACTAGCGGTGGAGGATACGCAGTATTTT
CASSPILAVEDTQYF
>TRBJ2-7|TRBV6-6|.|.
TGTGCCAGCAGTTACTACAGTGGGACGATGTACGAGCAGTACTTC
CASSYYSGTMYEQYF
>TRBJ1-6|TRBV7-9|.|.
TGTGCCAGCAGCTTAGTTGGGGGGTCCGATTCACCCCTCCACTTT
CASSLVGGSDSPLHF
>TRBJ1-5|TRBV30|TRBD1|.
TGTGCCTGGAGTGTACATTTGGACAGGGGGTACAATCAGCCCCAGCATTTT
CAWSVHLDRGYNQPQHF
>TRBJ2-7|TRBV5-1|.|.
TGCGCCAGCAGCTTGGATCCCAGTTCTAGCTCCTACGAGCAGTACTTC
CASSLDPSSSSYEQYF
>TRBJ2-6|TRBV27|TRBD1|few
TGTGCCAGCGGGGACAGGAGCTCTGGGGCCAACGTCCTGACTTTC
CASGDRSSGANVLTF
>TRBJ2-7|TRBV27|.|.
TGTGCCAGCAGTTTAGGGTACGACGTCCACGAGCAGTACTTC
CASSLGYDVHEQYF
>TRBJ1-2|TRBV27|.|.
TGTGCCAGCAGTTTAATGTTTTCGGGAGGGGATGGCTACACCTTC
CASSLMFSGGDGYTF
>TRBJ2-5|TRBV4-1|.|.
TGCGCCAGCAGCCAAGGGCTAGCCCGGCGGGAGACCCAGTACTTC
CASSQGLARRETQYF
>TRBJ1-1|TRBV14|.|once
TGTGCCAGCAGCCAATTGAGGGGGAACACTGAAGCTTTCTTT
CASSQLRGNTEAFF
>TRBJ2-1|TRBV4-1|.|.
TGCGCCAGCAGCCAAGTTGGGTCGAAATCCAATGAGCAGTTCTTC
CASSQVGSKSNEQFF
>TRBJ2-3|TRBV7-9|.|.
TGTGCCAGCAGCTTGGCGACTAGTTACACAGATACGCAGTATTTT
CASSLATSYTDTQYF
>TRBJ2-7|TRBV7-8|.|once
TGTGCCAGCAGCTTAGGGACACCTCCCTACGAGCAGTACTTC
CASSLGTPPYEQYF
>TRBJ1-2|TRBV6-1|.|.
TGTGCCAGCAGCGCCGGGACGGTCAACTATGGCTACACCTTC
CASSAGTVNYGYTF
>TRBJ1-1|TRBV7-9|.|.
TGTGCCAGCAGCTTAGGACAGATAAGTACGAACACTGAAGCTTTCTTT
CASSLGQISTNTEAFF
>TRBJ1-2|TRBV6-1|TRBD1|.
TGTGCCAGCAGCGACCTGGGACAGGGCTATGGCTACACCTTC
CASSDLGQGYGYTF
>TRBJ1-1|TRBV19|.|.
TGTGCCAGTGAGGACTGGAACACTGAAGCTTTCTTT
CASEDWNTEAFF
>TRBJ2-3|TRBV25-1|TRBD1|.
TGTGCCACCGAGACAGGGTTAAGCACAGATACGCAGTATTTT
CATETGLSTDTQYF
>TRBJ1-4|TRBV7-9|.|.
TGTGCCAGCAGCTTCCTTCATCAGGGGAGGTCTAATGAAAAACTGTTTTTT
CASSFLHQGRSNEKLFF
>TRBJ2-1|TRBV6-1|TRBD1|.
TGTGCCAGCAGTGGTCGACAGGGGGGGAATGAGCAGTTCTTC
CASSGRQGGNEQFF
>TRBJ2-3|TRBV15|TRBD2|.
TGTGCCACCAGCAGAGAAGCGGGAGGGCCAGATACGCAGTATTTT
CATSREAGGPDTQYF
>TRBJ1-2|TRBV29-1|.|.
TGCAGCGTTGAAGAGGGCAGGGCTACTAACTATGGCTACACCTTC
CSVEEGRATNYGYTF
>TRBJ2-4|TRBV5-5|TRBD1|.
TGTGCCAGCAGCGACAGGGGTATAGCCAAAAACATTCAGTACTTC
CASSDRGIAKNIQYF